This T cell receptor beta chain was identified in a study of T cells after yellow fever vaccination. Study conclusions and caveats: Post-booster samples contained most primary-vaccination clones (about 96% CD4, roughly 88% CD8). Of the clonotypes, a small share occurred in both CD4 and CD8 compartments. Though it reached lower strength, the secondary response hit its peak faster, day 5 versus 15.

UMIs and a universal primer site were added when TCR cDNA was made by 5'RACE template switching. TCRdb passed the 5' RACE reads through MiXCR, listing each CDR3 protein once. The table shows about 230,000 distinct CDR3 sequences, with about 7% occurring only once. This clonotype was detected ten times or more. The target antigen is unknown. The CDR3 spans 15 residues. V was shortened by 5 bases and J by 5 bases, with 19 bases between the two germline ends. Germline V lookup: CDR1 LGHNA, CDR2 YSLEER. The TCR was taken from a young man who received the YFV17D yellow fever vaccine. The chain recombines TRBV4-3 with TRBJ2-7; no firm D call. This specimen was CD4+ T cells sorted from PBMCs, taken on the day of the yellow fever booster vaccination. CDR3 residues: CASSTRYTHRDEQYF. The CDR3 DNA follows: TGCGCCAGCAGCACAAGATATACGCACCGGGACGAGCAGTACTTC.